This record looks at one TCR beta chain sequence and its context. CDR3 length: 16 amino acids. V was shortened by 0 bases and J by 4 bases, with 13 bases between the two germline ends. The V gene's germline CDR1 is LGHNA and CDR2 YNFKEQ. The sample comes from a study of blood T cell repertoires in COVID-19. Study as a whole: Sample material is recorded as cDNA or gDNA derived from T cells, B-cell-depleted T cells, or PBMCs.

Only in-frame clones appear in the TCRdb table, and some are missing; sequencing was by immunoSEQ multiplex PCR. Of some 97,000 clones listed, approximately 93% are singletons. Sequenced sample: peripheral blood. The J gene is TRBJ1-5, the V gene TRBV4-2; weak D call: TRBD1 (6 bases). The TCR comes from a man aged 60 to 75 with acute or convalescent COVID-19. DNA of the CDR3: TGTGCCAGCAGCCAAGAGATTGGGACACCGAATCAGCCCCAGCATTTT. It yields the protein CASSQEIGTPNQPQHF.